These 15 T cell receptor beta chains originate from one sample sequenced in a study of cytomegalovirus exposure and HLA in healthy donors (dated by TCRdb to the late 2010s). The method behind the library was the immunoSEQ multiplex PCR assay. Here the immuneACCESS table is served through TCRdb, limited to in-frame sequences with V and J called. Missing clones are a known gap in these copies; in checked studies unresolved V genes cover under half, and the rest lacks a known reason. Within this sample are about 130,000 clones, with approximately 82% of them counted one time only. About 27% of the sample is held by the ten biggest clonotypes. Specimen: PBMCs. Receptors originate from a man aged 25-45 years in good health and CMV-seropositive.

This clone showed up just a few times. The chain carries TRBV7-2 and TRBJ1-5; D might be TRBD1 (6 bases). This CDR3 has 17 amino acids. V lost 5 bases and J 0 bases, leaving 17 bases between the germline ends. The germline CDR1 and CDR2 sequences are SGHTA and FQGNSA. The CDR3 region is CASSPRGGPYSNQPQHF. The CDR3 DNA is TGTGCCAGCAGCCCACGCGGGGGCCCATATAGCAATCAGCCCCAGCATTTT.

The J gene is TRBJ1-1, the V gene TRBV9, with 9 bases lining up with TRBD1. From germline, CDR1 is SGDLS and CDR2 YYNGEE. V shed 3 bases, J shed 3 bases, and the junction held 3 bases outside the gene matches. CDR3 size: 14 residues. This chain's CDR3 is CASSDGTGYTEAFF. The CDR3 DNA follows: TGTGCCAGCAGCGATGGGACAGGGTACACTGAAGCTTTCTTT.

This clone occurred once. This chain links TRBV2 with TRBJ1-1; TRBD1 matches 10 bases. Germline assignment: CDR1 SNHLY and CDR2 FYNNEI. V shed 8 bases, J shed 3 bases, and the junction held 9 bases outside the gene matches. The CDR3 is 15 residues long. The CDR3 loop reads CASQGQGVGYTEAFF. CDR3 in DNA: TGTGCCAGCCAAGGACAGGGGGTTGGATACACTGAAGCTTTCTTT.

The chain couples TRBV9 to TRBJ2-7, with 7 bases fitting TRBD1. J gave up 2 bases and V 3 bases, and 5 bases lay outside the gene matches. The germline V gene encodes CDR1 SGDLS and CDR2 YYNGEE. The CDR3 is made up of 14 amino acids. The chain's CDR3 is CASSEGTVPYEQYF. CDR3 nucleotide sequence: TGTGCCAGCAGCGAGGGGACAGTACCCTACGAGCAGTACTTC.

The V and J genes are TRBV5-1 and TRBJ2-7, with 7 bases fitting TRBD1. The germline CDR1 and CDR2 sequences are SGHRS and YFSETQ. The CDR3 has 13 amino acids. V was clipped by 4 bases and J by 5 bases; unmatched bases: 6. CDR3 in DNA: TGCGCCAGCAGCAGGGACAGTATCGACGAGCAGTACTTC. Translating it yields CASSRDSIDEQYF.

The chain joins TRBV15 to TRBJ2-7; D is possibly TRBD2 (7 bases). Germline V lookup: CDR1 LNHNV, CDR2 YYDKDF (reference sequence). The CDR3 is made up of 13 amino acids. The V gene lost 5 bases and the J gene lost 7 bases, with 15 bases spanning the gap. The CDR3 nucleotides read TGTGCCACCAGCCCGGGGGGCGCGGGGGAGCAGTACTTC. Translated, it gives CATSPGGAGEQYF.

V and J are TRBV27 and TRBJ2-3; 10 bases are a match to TRBD2. The CDR3 is made up of 14 amino acids. CDR1 and CDR2 (germline): MNHEY, SMNVEV (reference sequence). The junction had 4 bases not matched to a gene; V was cut back by 5 bases and J by 5 bases. In nucleotides, the CDR3 is TGTGCCAGCAGTAAACTAGCGGGGTTAGATACGCAGTATTTT. Its protein is CASSKLAGLDTQYF.

The V and J genes are TRBV2 and TRBJ1-2, with D perhaps matching TRBD1 (5 bases). This CDR3 spans 12 amino acids. Trimming took 7 bases from V and 6 from J, leaving 12 bases between them. Germline CDR1 SNHLY, CDR2 FYNNEI. CDR3 protein: CASTKGSHGYTF. In DNA, the CDR3 is TGTGCCAGCACCAAGGGGTCCCATGGCTACACCTTC. Complete variable domain (other parts from reference TRBV2 and TRBJ1-2): EPEVTQTPSHQVTQMGQEVILRCVPISNHLYFYWYRQILGQKVEFLVSFYNNEISEKSEIFDDQFSVERPDGSNFTLKIRSTKLEDSAMYFCASTKGSHGYTFGSGTRLTVV.

There are a few counts of this clone. The chain recombines TRBV15 with TRBJ1-6, with D perhaps matching TRBD1 (6 bases). The V gene lost 5 bases and the J gene lost 10 bases, with 18 bases spanning the gap. CDR1 is LNHNV and CDR2 is YYDKDF in the germline V gene (reference sequence). The CDR3 is 15 residues long. The CDR3 spells CATSDGQLKGSPLHF. The CDR3, as DNA: TGTGCCACCAGCGACGGACAGCTTAAAGGATCACCCCTCCACTTT.

The chain combines TRBV19 with TRBJ1-5, with D possibly TRBD1 on 6 matching bases. This CDR3 spans 16 amino acids. Trimming removed 0 bases from V and 0 bases from J, with 9 bases in between. Germline lookup yields CDR1 LNHDA and CDR2 SQIVND (reference sequence). The CDR3, as DNA: TGTGCCAGTAGTATAGATCCGGGACATAGCAATCAGCCCCAGCATTTT. It translates to CASSIDPGHSNQPQHF.

The CDR3 nucleotides read TGTGCCACCAGCAGGAGGATCACCTACGAGCAGTACTTC. It is translated as CATSRRITYEQYF. The gene calls are TRBV15 and TRBJ2-7; D call uncertain. The CDR3 has 13 amino acids. CDR1 is LNHNV and CDR2 is YYDKDF in the germline V gene (reference sequence). V lost 3 bases and J lost 2, with 8 bases in between. Looking up the rest from reference TRBV15 and TRBJ2-7 gives the full variable domain: DAMVIQNPRYQVTQFGKPVTLSCSQTLNHNVMYWYQQKSSQAPKLLFHYYDKDFNNEADTPDNFQSRRPNTSFCFLDIRSPGLGDTAMYLCATSRRITYEQYFGPGTRLTVT.

This chain links TRBV2 with TRBJ1-4; the D gene is possibly TRBD1 (6 bases). This CDR3 region has 14 residues. Trimming took off 5 bases at V and 6 bases at J, with 13 bases between the two ends. Germline V gives CDR1 SNHLY, CDR2 FYNNEI. The CDR3 sequence: CASSMGTSDEKLFF. The CDR3 bases are TGTGCCAGCAGTATGGGGACATCAGATGAAAAACTGTTTTTT.

CDR3 residues: CASRATSGRETQYF. The DNA of the CDR3 is TGTGCCAGCAGGGCGACTAGCGGGAGGGAGACCCAGTACTTC. The chain employs TRBV6-6 and TRBJ2-5; 13 nucleotides agree with TRBD2. Unmatched junction bases numbered 3, after V lost 6 bases and J lost 5 bases. Per the germline V gene, CDR1 is MNHNY and CDR2 is SVGAGI (reference sequence). This CDR3 contains 14 residues.

Comment on this clone: In the same sample, other DNA sequences code for this CDR3. J is TRBJ1-2 and V is TRBV25-1; a possible D gene is TRBD1 (5 bases). The germline V gene encodes CDR1 MGHDK and CDR2 SYGVNS. This CDR3 spans 14 amino acids. V was clipped by 2 bases and J by 2 bases, with 9 bases between them. CDR3 sequence reads: CASSERGPNYGYTF. CDR3 nucleotide sequence: TGTGCCAGCAGTGAAAGGGGCCCGAACTATGGCTACACCTTC.

The V and J genes are TRBV2 and TRBJ1-4; tentatively, D is TRBD1 (5 bases). V was pared by 6 bases and J by 8 bases, with 10 bases between. CDR1 SNHLY and CDR2 FYNNEI come from the germline V gene. The CDR3 has 12 residues. The CDR3 sequence: CASRATGEKLFF. The CDR3 DNA follows: TGTGCCAGCAGAGCCACAGGAGAAAAACTGTTTTTT.